This T cell receptor (beta chain) was documented in a study of glioma-infiltrating T cells. Germline V gene lookup returns CDR1 LGHNA and CDR2 YSLEER. This CDR3 has 13 residues. V dropped 3 bases and J dropped 8 bases, with 11 bases sitting between them. The iRepertoire nested amplicon-rescue multiplex PCR amplified TCR alpha and beta CDR3s from RNA. TCRdb redid the calling of the multiplex PCR reads with MiXCR, one entry per CDR3 protein. The sample lists more than 20,000 distinct CDR3 sequences, about 26% occurring once. The clonotype originates from a human donor with low-grade glioma or glioblastoma, undergoing nonglioma brain surgery, or in good health (not recorded which). Material for sequencing was glioma tissue, nonneoplastic brain tissue, or PBMCs (not recorded which). The rearrangement joins TRBV4-3 to TRBJ1-3; D is unclear. CDR3 bases: TGCGCCAGCAGCCAGGGTCGCTGGGACACCATATATTTT. Its translation: CASSQGRWDTIYF.